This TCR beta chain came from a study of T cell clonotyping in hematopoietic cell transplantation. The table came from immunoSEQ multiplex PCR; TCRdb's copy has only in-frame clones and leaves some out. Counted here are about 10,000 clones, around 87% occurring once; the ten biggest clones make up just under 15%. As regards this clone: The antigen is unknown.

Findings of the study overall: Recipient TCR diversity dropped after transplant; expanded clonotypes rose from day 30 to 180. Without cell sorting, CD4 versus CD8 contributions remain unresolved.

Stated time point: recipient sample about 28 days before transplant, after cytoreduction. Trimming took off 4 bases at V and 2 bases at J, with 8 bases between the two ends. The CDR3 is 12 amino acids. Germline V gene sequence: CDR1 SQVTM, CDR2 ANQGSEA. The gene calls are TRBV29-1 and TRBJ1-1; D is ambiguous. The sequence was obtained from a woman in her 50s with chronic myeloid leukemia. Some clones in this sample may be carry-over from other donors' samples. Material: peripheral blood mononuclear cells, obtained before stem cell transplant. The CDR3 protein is CSVVKGNTEAFF. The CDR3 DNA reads TGCAGCGTTGTGAAGGGAAACACTGAAGCTTTCTTT.